This section outlines one TCR beta chain sequence together with its context. As yet, its antigen is unknown. This entry comes from a study of CD8 T cells in ankylosing spondylitis. Study conclusions and caveats: CD8+ by phenotype, disease-linked clones were relatively rare in peripheral blood. Within ankylosing spondylitis blood, a TCR beta motif made up of eight highly homologous variants appeared to be characteristic. Reportedly, disease-linked clones are significantly enriched in ankylosing spondylitis patients' matched synovial fluid.

Molecular-barcoded quantitative 5'-RACE produced these TCR beta libraries. TCRdb re-called the 5' RACE reads through MiXCR, storing one row per CDR3 protein. The top ten clones hold around 13% of a sample with about 350,000 distinct CDR3 sequences, roughly 20% of them seen once. Germline values: CDR1 SEHNR, CDR2 FQNEAQ (reference sequence). Trimming took 2 bases from V and 2 from J, leaving 12 bases between them. The CDR3 spans 15 residues. The V gene is TRBV7-9, the J gene TRBJ2-5; no firm D call. The origin of this receptor is a male donor with ankylosing spondylitis or in good health (not recorded which). The sequenced sample was blood, either unsorted or a sorted T cell fraction (not recorded which). Here the CDR3 reads CASSLWAGIQETQYF. The CDR3 DNA reads as TGTGCCAGCAGCTTATGGGCTGGGATTCAAGAGACCCAGTACTTC.